This T cell receptor beta chain was retrieved from a study of shared clonotypes between healthy human individuals. Study-level background: Per-donor plates numbered three CD4 naive, three CD4 memory, two CD8 naive and one CD8 memory. Study-level results: Against clonotypes common to all four donors, non-shared ones had lower generation probabilities. The sharing of 5% to 6.5% of naive CD4 clonotypes was seen across a few donors.

Donors were healthy HIV-negative adults without recently reported acute infections or vaccinations. The data were produced by immunoSEQ multiplex PCR, yet TCRdb's version contains in-frame clones alone and is incomplete. The sample includes some 1.5 million clones, around 97% of them seen just once. In the case of this clone: Antigen specificity is unknown. At the DNA level, this CDR3 is encoded by other sequences in the same sample as well.

V shed 1 base and J shed 4 bases, with 11 bases lying between them. There are 14 residues in the CDR3. Germline loops: CDR1 SGHRS, CDR2 YFSETQ. The chain couples TRBV5-1 to TRBJ2-5, with a possible D match to TRBD1 (5 bases). The receptor was derived from a young man in good health. The sequencing sample was made of naive CD4+ T cells sorted from blood. Subset denoted: CD45RA+ positively selected. CDR3 in amino acids: CASSLQGTGETQYF. The CDR3, as DNA: TGCGCCAGCAGCTTGCAGGGTACAGGAGAGACCCAGTACTTC.